A selection of T cell receptor beta chains follows, all from one sample in a study of PD-1 blockade in classical Hodgkin lymphoma. Sequencing used immunoSEQ multiplex PCR; TCRdb keeps in-frame clones, though not all of them. Of approximately 29,000 clones in the sample, almost 85% were seen once. Sample: peripheral blood mononuclear cells (PBMCs), taken before the fourth cycle of nivolumab. These receptors were collected from a human donor with classical Hodgkin lymphoma. The CDR3 runs from the conserved cysteine through the conserved F or W. Each record gives: D gene, V gene, clone size, J gene, CDR3 protein, CDR3 DNA. The D gene is left open where the match is weak. Size values are once, few and many counts, or a class for expanded clones, and some rows have none.

NA	TRBV7-8	NA	TRBJ1-2	CASSSVRDIAGYTF	TGTGCCAGCAGCTCGGTCCGGGACATAGCTGGCTACACCTTC
NA	TRBV29-1	NA	TRBJ2-3	CSVNPTGTDTQYF	TGCAGCGTTAACCCGACAGGTACAGATACGCAGTATTTT
NA	TRBV7-8	NA	TRBJ2-1	CASTARTAQYNEQFF	TGTGCCAGCACCGCGAGGACAGCTCAGTACAATGAGCAGTTCTTC
NA	TRBV28	NA	TRBJ2-3	CASSLLRDTQYF	TGTGCCAGCAGTTTATTGAGGGATACGCAGTATTTT
TRBD2	TRBV28	NA	TRBJ2-5	CASSPVVGSGGAQETQYF	TGTGCCAGCAGTCCCGTCGTAGGTAGCGGGGGGGCTCAAGAGACCCAGTACTTC
NA	TRBV28	NA	TRBJ1-1	CASSFRDTEAFF	TGTGCCAGCAGTTTTCGGGACACTGAAGCTTTCTTT
NA	TRBV6-1	NA	TRBJ1-2	CASNSRLTAYGYTF	TGTGCCAGCAACAGTCGCCTTACAGCCTATGGCTACACCTTC
NA	TRBV11-2	NA	TRBJ1-5	CASSLDRNQPQHF	TGTGCCAGCAGCTTAGATCGGAATCAGCCCCAGCATTTT
NA	TRBV19	once	TRBJ1-4	CASSNRGFEKLFF	TGTGCCAGTAGTAATCGGGGGTTTGAAAAACTGTTTTTT
NA	TRBV7-6	few	TRBJ2-7	CASSFQHGNEQYF	TGTGCCAGCAGCTTTCAGCACGGCAACGAGCAGTACTTC
NA	TRBV7-2	few	TRBJ2-1	CASSLGRISGEQFF	TGTGCCAGCAGCTTAGGTCGAATCAGCGGTGAGCAGTTCTTC
NA	TRBV5-1	few	TRBJ1-1	CASSSGHSNTEAFF	TGCGCCAGCAGCTCCGGACACTCGAACACTGAAGCTTTCTTT
NA	TRBV7-9	NA	TRBJ1-1	CASSPPEEGQMVTEAFF	TGTGCCAGCAGCCCTCCCGAAGAGGGGCAGATGGTCACTGAAGCTTTCTTT
NA	TRBV2	few	TRBJ1-5	CAIRAGASQPQHF	TGTGCCATACGTGCAGGGGCCAGTCAGCCCCAGCATTTT
TRBD1	TRBV19	NA	TRBJ2-5	CASSTGPGQGEETQYF	TGTGCCAGTAGTACCGGACCGGGACAGGGAGAAGAGACCCAGTACTTC
NA	TRBV10-3	NA	TRBJ1-2	CAIGGPYGYTF	TGTGCCATCGGTGGCCCTTATGGCTACACCTTC
NA	TRBV18	NA	TRBJ2-5	CASSPRVPRETQYF	TGTGCCAGCTCACCCAGGGTCCCGAGGGAGACCCAGTACTTC
TRBD2	TRBV11-2	once	TRBJ2-1	CASRPGLAGGTSYNEQFF	TGTGCCAGCAGACCGGGACTAGCGGGGGGGACCTCCTACAATGAGCAGTTCTTC
NA	TRBV11-2	once	TRBJ2-5	CASSLDPPSGEETQYF	TGTGCCAGCAGCTTAGATCCCCCCAGCGGAGAAGAGACCCAGTACTTC
TRBD2	TRBV6-5	NA	TRBJ2-3	CASTGGGPDTQYF	TGTGCCAGCACGGGGGGTGGCCCAGATACGCAGTATTTT
NA	TRBV5-6	once	TRBJ2-5	CASSSHGVETQYF	TGTGCCAGCAGCTCCCACGGGGTGGAGACCCAGTACTTC
NA	TRBV6-1	NA	TRBJ2-7	CASSAGAGPYEQYF	TGTGCCAGCAGTGCAGGGGCCGGCCCCTACGAGCAGTACTTC
NA	TRBV5-1	NA	TRBJ2-7	CASSLVVGRETYEQYF	TGCGCCAGCAGCTTGGTAGTCGGGCGGGAAACCTACGAGCAGTACTTC
NA	TRBV27	NA	TRBJ2-3	CASSSGGGDTQYF	TGTGCCAGCAGTTCTGGGGGAGGAGATACGCAGTATTTT
TRBD1	TRBV7-9	NA	TRBJ1-4	CASSLVRDRGGEKLFF	TGTGCCAGCAGCTTAGTCCGGGACAGGGGTGGTGAAAAACTGTTTTTT
NA	TRBV14	once	TRBJ2-5	CASSQDRGRTQYF	TGTGCCAGCAGCCAAGATCGCGGTAGGACCCAGTACTTC
NA	TRBV13	NA	TRBJ2-7	CASSLGRESSYEQYF	TGTGCCAGCAGCCTAGGCAGGGAGAGCTCCTACGAGCAGTACTTC
TRBD1	TRBV9	NA	TRBJ2-3	CASSVGGGRGQGAGDTQYF	TGTGCCAGCAGCGTAGGGGGCGGACGGGGACAGGGGGCAGGAGATACGCAGTATTTT
TRBD1	TRBV5-5	NA	TRBJ1-1	CASSHTGGNWFTTEAFF	TGTGCCAGCAGCCACACAGGGGGCAATTGGTTTACCACTGAAGCTTTCTTT
TRBD1	TRBV19	NA	TRBJ1-3	CASSADRASGNTIYF	TGTGCCAGTAGTGCCGACAGGGCCTCCGGAAACACCATATATTTT
TRBD2	TRBV7-2	NA	TRBJ2-7	CASSLAGESKQYF	TGTGCCAGCAGCCTTGCGGGGGAATCTAAGCAGTACTTC
NA	TRBV19	NA	TRBJ1-1	CASSISTGTEAFF	TGTGCCAGTAGTATAAGTACCGGGACCGAAGCTTTCTTT
TRBD2	TRBV2	NA	TRBJ2-7	CASSEDTGGEYEQYF	TGTGCCAGCAGTGAAGACACGGGGGGTGAGTACGAGCAGTACTTC
TRBD2	TRBV4-1	NA	TRBJ2-3	CASRLGRARGGSGTDTQYF	TGCGCCAGCAGGTTAGGACGTGCGCGGGGGGGCTCGGGGACAGATACGCAGTATTTT
NA	TRBV4-1	NA	TRBJ1-5	CASSQGPWEGTSNQPQHF	TGCGCCAGCAGCCAAGGGCCTTGGGAGGGAACCAGCAATCAGCCCCAGCATTTT